The rows below give T cell receptor beta chains drawn from one sample of a study of cytomegalovirus exposure and HLA in healthy donors. Clones were read by immunoSEQ multiplex PCR, and TCRdb kept only the in-frame ones, dropping some. The table has 190,000 or so clones, around 82% seen once. The sequenced sample consisted of PBMCs. These receptors came from a woman younger than 30 in good health and CMV-seropositive. Each CDR3 is given with its conserved first and last residue. The D gene is left open where the match is weak. Clone size, where shown, is once, few, many, or a class for clones that have expanded.

len	v_gene	j_gene	abundance	d_gene	CDR3nt	CDR3aa
14	TRBV11-2	TRBJ1-1	-	TRBD1	TGTGCCAGCAGACAAGACAGGGTAAGGGCTGAAGCTTTCTTT	CASRQDRVRAEAFF
16	TRBV4-3	TRBJ2-2	once	TRBD1	TGCGCCAGCAGCCAGAACAGGGGGCGGGCTACCGGGGAGCTGTTTTTT	CASSQNRGRATGELFF
15	TRBV5-6	TRBJ1-2	-	-	TGTGCCAGCAGCTTTAGAGGTCCCCTGAGCGTTGGCTACACCTTC	CASSFRGPLSVGYTF
14	TRBV5-1	TRBJ2-5	-	-	TGCGCCAGCAGCAAAGTGGACTCGGAAGAGACCCAGTACTTC	CASSKVDSEETQYF
13	TRBV6-1	TRBJ1-2	-	TRBD1	TGTGCCAGCAGAGTGACAGGGAACTATGGCTACACCTTC	CASRVTGNYGYTF
15	TRBV7-8	TRBJ2-7	-	TRBD2	TGTGCCAGCAGCTTAATCGGGGGGGCCACCTACGAGCAGTACTTC	CASSLIGGATYEQYF
15	TRBV6-1	TRBJ2-3	-	-	TGTGCCAGCCACGGACAGATTACTAGCACAGATACGCAGTATTTT	CASHGQITSTDTQYF
16	TRBV7-9	TRBJ1-2	-	-	TGTGCCAGCAGCCCCAGGGTTACTATTGGGTTTGGCGGCTACACCTTC	CASSPRVTIGFGGYTF
15	TRBV9	TRBJ2-5	-	TRBD1	TGTGCCAGCAGCCCCCGACAGGGCTTACAAGAGACCCAGTACTTC	CASSPRQGLQETQYF
16	TRBV11-2	TRBJ2-2	-	-	TGTGCCAGCAGCTTAGTCGGGCAGGGGAACACCGGGGAGCTGTTTTTT	CASSLVGQGNTGELFF
14	TRBV6-5	TRBJ1-6	-	TRBD1	TGTGCCAGCAGACTAGACAGGGCTAGATCACCCCTCCACTTT	CASRLDRARSPLHF
13	TRBV18	TRBJ1-2	-	-	TGTGCCAGCTCACCAGTGGGACAATATGGCTACACCTTC	CASSPVGQYGYTF
15	TRBV11-2	TRBJ2-7	-	TRBD1	TGTGCCAGCAGCTTAGAGGGACAGGGGCTGGGGGAGCAGTACTTC	CASSLEGQGLGEQYF
12	TRBV6-4	TRBJ2-4	-	-	TGTGCCAGCCCCTATAGCCAAAACATTCAGTACTTC	CASPYSQNIQYF
15	TRBV7-2	TRBJ2-1	-	-	TGTGCCAGCAGTCAAACTCCTAGCTCCTACAATGAGCAGTTCTTC	CASSQTPSSYNEQFF
15	TRBV7-8	TRBJ1-3	-	-	TGTGCCAGCAGCTTACGAGGGATCGGTGGAAACACCATATATTTT	CASSLRGIGGNTIYF
13	TRBV18	TRBJ1-2	-	-	TGTGCCAGCTCTTTGGAACAGGAGCATGGCTACACCTTC	CASSLEQEHGYTF
14	TRBV10-2	TRBJ2-2	few	-	TGCGCCAGCAGTGTACGCAGAATCACCGGGGAGCTGTTTTTT	CASSVRRITGELFF
12	TRBV2	TRBJ2-4	-	TRBD2	TGTGCCAGCGGGGGGGGGATCGACATTCAGTACTTC	CASGGGIDIQYF
18	TRBV4-1	TRBJ2-1	-	TRBD2	TGCGCCAGCAGCCAAGACCCCGGGTCACACGGGGGGGCAAATGAGCAGTTCTTC	CASSQDPGSHGGANEQFF
13	TRBV27	TRBJ2-7	few	TRBD1	TGTGCCAGCAGTTTCCGGACAGGGGGCGAGCAGTACTTC	CASSFRTGGEQYF
16	TRBV19	TRBJ1-6	-	-	TGTGCCAGTAGTATAGGGGCCGGGAGGGTAAATTCACCCCTCCACTTT	CASSIGAGRVNSPLHF
15	TRBV5-4	TRBJ2-3	-	TRBD2	TGTGCCAGCAGCTTGGACGGGGGGGGCACAGATACGCAGTATTTT	CASSLDGGGTDTQYF
14	TRBV6-1	TRBJ1-5	-	-	TGTGCCAGCATCCAGACTCGTGGCAATCAGCCCCAGCATTTT	CASIQTRGNQPQHF
15	TRBV6-5	TRBJ2-7	-	TRBD1	TGTGCCAGCTTGGACAGGGGAGCGGGGTCCTACGAGCAGTACTTC	CASLDRGAGSYEQYF
13	TRBV10-3	TRBJ1-6	-	-	TGTGCCATCCGGGGGACTGGAGGGGCACCCCTCCACTTT	CAIRGTGGAPLHF
16	TRBV9	TRBJ2-1	-	TRBD1	TGTGCCAGCAGCGTATCACAGGGGTTCTCCTACAATGAGCAGTTCTTC	CASSVSQGFSYNEQFF
13	TRBV6-4	TRBJ2-1	-	-	TGTGCCAGCAGTGATTGGGGCAACAATGAGCAGTTCTTC	CASSDWGNNEQFF
12	TRBV5-1	TRBJ2-2	-	-	TGCGCCAGCAGAGGGGGCACCGGGGAGCTGTTTTTT	CASRGGTGELFF
12	TRBV27	TRBJ1-5	-	TRBD1	TGTGCCAGCAGTTCCACAGGGGAGCCCCAGCATTTT	CASSSTGEPQHF
15	TRBV25-1	TRBJ1-1	-	-	TGTGCCAGCAGTGGGTACTCCGGCGGGAACACTGAAGCTTTCTTT	CASSGYSGGNTEAFF
11	TRBV20-1	TRBJ1-2	few	TRBD1	TGCAGTGCGTCGACAGGGCATGGCTACACCTTC	CSASTGHGYTF
15	TRBV12-5	TRBJ2-7	few	TRBD1	TGTGCTAGTGGTTTGACTACGACAGGGGTCGACGAGCAGTACTTC	CASGLTTTGVDEQYF
15	TRBV7-2	TRBJ2-7	-	TRBD2	TGTGCCAGCAGCCCCAGGCGGGGGGGCCTGAACGAGCAGTACTTC	CASSPRRGGLNEQYF
15	TRBV9	TRBJ2-6	-	-	TGTGCCAGCAGCGCCGCACACTCTGGGGCCAACGTCCTGACTTTC	CASSAAHSGANVLTF
14	TRBV13	TRBJ1-1	once	TRBD1	TGTGCCAGCAGCAACCCGGACAGGGGGCCTGAAGCTTTCTTT	CASSNPDRGPEAFF
13	TRBV6-5	TRBJ2-7	-	-	TGTGCCAGCACCACCGCGGTGGCAAGTGAGCAGTACTTC	CASTTAVASEQYF
15	TRBV4-3	TRBJ1-2	-	-	TGCGCCAGCAGCCAAGATAGGGGACTCCGAGATGGCTACACCTTC	CASSQDRGLRDGYTF
16	TRBV11-2	TRBJ1-4	-	-	TGTGCCAGCAGCCCCGGGTCGGGTGCAACTAATGAAAAACTGTTTTTT	CASSPGSGATNEKLFF
12	TRBV6-1	TRBJ1-2	-	-	TGTGCCAGCAGTGAACAGGGCCGTGGCTACACCTTC	CASSEQGRGYTF
18	TRBV5-1	TRBJ2-7	-	-	TGCGCCAGCAGCTTGGAGGGTTGGGGCAGGGATGATATGAGTAAGCAGTACTTC	CASSLEGWGRDDMSKQYF
14	TRBV29-1	TRBJ2-3	-	-	TGCAGCGCCTCTACAGGGATCGGCACAGATACGCAGTATTTT	CSASTGIGTDTQYF
16	TRBV6-5	TRBJ1-6	few	-	TGTGCCAGCAGTTACTCAAGGGGCGGAAATAATTCACCCCTCCACTTT	CASSYSRGGNNSPLHF
12	TRBV25-1	TRBJ1-1	-	-	TGTGCCAGCAGTGAATCCAGAAATGAAGCTTTCTTT	CASSESRNEAFF
19	TRBV19	TRBJ1-2	-	-	TGTGCCAGTAGTATAGGAAGGACAGCCAAAACATCAGCTAACTATGGCTACACCTTC	CASSIGRTAKTSANYGYTF
12	TRBV2	TRBJ2-3	-	-	TGTGCCAGCAAGGAGTTCGGGAATACGCAGTATTTT	CASKEFGNTQYF
14	TRBV5-1	TRBJ2-1	-	-	TGCGCCAGCAGCTTGGAACGAAGGACTCTAGAGCAGTTCTTC	CASSLERRTLEQFF
14	TRBV2	TRBJ2-7	-	TRBD1	TGTGCCAGCAGTGATCTAACAGGGGGCCCCGAGCAGTACTTC	CASSDLTGGPEQYF
14	TRBV7-8	TRBJ1-4	-	TRBD1	TGTGCCAGCAGCGAGCGGGACAGGGGACGAAAACTGTTTTTT	CASSERDRGRKLFF
16	TRBV2	TRBJ1-1	-	TRBD1	TGTGCCAGCAGTTCCTCGGACAGGGGGCTGGGAACTGAAGCTTTCTTT	CASSSSDRGLGTEAFF
15	TRBV9	TRBJ1-2	-	-	TGTGCCAGCAGCGAAAACCACAGGGTGGGAGATGGCTACACCTTC	CASSENHRVGDGYTF
15	TRBV5-1	TRBJ1-2	-	TRBD1	TGCGCCAGCAGCCTTCACTCTGACAGGGGGAGAGGCTACACCTTC	CASSLHSDRGRGYTF
13	TRBV15	TRBJ1-6	-	TRBD1	TGTGCCACCTCCCGGGACAGGGGTTCACCCCTCCACTTT	CATSRDRGSPLHF
15	TRBV6-5	TRBJ1-2	-	-	TGTGCCAGCAGTAAACAAAACCCCAGGGTAAATGGCTACACCTTC	CASSKQNPRVNGYTF
16	TRBV4-2	TRBJ1-1	-	-	TGTGCCAGCAGCCATCCCCAGGGGCCGAGAGGCACTGAAGCTTTCTTT	CASSHPQGPRGTEAFF
16	TRBV5-8	TRBJ2-4	-	-	TGTGCCAGCAGCTACGGGACAACTCTAGCCAAAAACATTCAGTACTTC	CASSYGTTLAKNIQYF
16	TRBV5-4	TRBJ2-5	-	TRBD1	TGTGCCAGCAGCCCCAGGGGGCCAGGGTCACAAGAGACCCAGTACTTC	CASSPRGPGSQETQYF